This TCR beta chain was captured by sequencing in a study of shared clonotypes between healthy human individuals. Study outcomes and limitations: Tissue TCR repertoires likely differ from these blood-only repertoires. Compared with clonotypes that all four donors shared, non-shared clonotypes had lower generation probabilities.

The CDR3 is 13 residues long. Germline values: CDR1 SGHRS, CDR2 YFSETQ. V lost 3 bases and J 8 bases, leaving 14 bases between the germline ends. Profiled with immunoSEQ multiplex PCR; TCRdb holds only in-frame clones, not every one. The data hold millions of clones, with about 95% observed a single time. Both subsets, CD45RA+ naive and CD45RA-negative memory, were split from the CD4+ cells. Comments on this clone: Its antigen is currently unknown.

This TCR was recovered from a man younger than 35 in good health. V and J are TRBV5-1 and TRBJ1-2, with D possibly matching TRBD1 (5 bases). Input material: naive CD4+ T cells sorted from blood. Subset indicated: CD45RA+ positively selected. CDR3 amino acids: CASSWGRDRGYTF. The CDR3 DNA follows: TGCGCCAGCAGCTGGGGGAGGGATCGCGGCTACACCTTC.